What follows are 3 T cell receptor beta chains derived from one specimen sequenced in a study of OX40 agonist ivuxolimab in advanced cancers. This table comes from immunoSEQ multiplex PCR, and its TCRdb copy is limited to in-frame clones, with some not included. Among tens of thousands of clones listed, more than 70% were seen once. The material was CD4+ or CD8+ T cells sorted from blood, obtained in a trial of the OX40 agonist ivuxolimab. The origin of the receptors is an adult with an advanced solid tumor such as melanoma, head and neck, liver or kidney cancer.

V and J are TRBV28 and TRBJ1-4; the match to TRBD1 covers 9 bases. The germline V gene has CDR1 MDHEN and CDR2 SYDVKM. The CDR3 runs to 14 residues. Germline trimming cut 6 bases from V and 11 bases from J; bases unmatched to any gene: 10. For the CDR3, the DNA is TGTGCCAGCAGGCCGGGACAGGGTTTTTTGAAACTGTTTTTT. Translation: CASRPGQGFLKLFF.

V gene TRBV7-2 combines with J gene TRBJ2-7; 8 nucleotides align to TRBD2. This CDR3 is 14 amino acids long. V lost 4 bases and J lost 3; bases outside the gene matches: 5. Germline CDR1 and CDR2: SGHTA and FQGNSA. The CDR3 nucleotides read TGTGCCAGCAGCTCGGGACTAGGCGGCTACGAGCAGTACTTC. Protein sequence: CASSSGLGGYEQYF.

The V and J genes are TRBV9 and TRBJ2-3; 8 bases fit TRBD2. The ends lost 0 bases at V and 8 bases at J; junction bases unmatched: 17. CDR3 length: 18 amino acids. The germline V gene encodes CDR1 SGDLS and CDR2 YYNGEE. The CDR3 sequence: CASSVGWAGGPAQSTQYF. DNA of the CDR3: TGTGCCAGCAGCGTAGGGTGGGCGGGAGGCCCAGCACAGAGTACGCAGTATTTT.